This TCR beta chain was captured in a study of post-analysis software for immune sequencing data. Study findings and constraints: Comparison with controls showed significantly lower normalized Chao1 diversity in multiple sclerosis patients. Roughly five TRBV segments were more frequent in patients than controls; TRBV5-6, TRBV5-1 and TRBV20-1 belonged to this group.

V was clipped by 3 bases and J by 8 bases, with 10 bases between them. The CDR3 runs to 12 residues. Germline values: CDR1 PRHDT, CDR2 FYEKMQ (reference sequence). Unique-molecular-identifier-tagged TCR beta cDNA libraries were used. Via MiXCR, TCRdb re-called the PCR reads, giving one row per CDR3 protein. The sample shows about 770,000 distinct CDR3 sequences, 40% to 55% of them seen only once. As to this clonotype: Its antigen is undetermined.

Sequencing was carried out using blood. The chain couples TRBV13 to TRBJ1-2; D is unresolved. The sequence was collected from a girl aged 10-17 years with multiple sclerosis. CDR3 bases: TGTGCCAGCAGCTTCTCAGGCCGCGGCTACACCTTC. It yields the protein CASSFSGRGYTF.